This entry features one T cell receptor (beta chain) sequence. Its target is not known. The authors ran the assay at deep level. Sequencing used immunoSEQ multiplex PCR; TCRdb keeps in-frame clones, though not all of them. This table holds over 850,000 clones, about four fifths found once. Every donor was a Caucasian adult from Nashville, Tennessee. The sample comes from a study of shared clonotypes between healthy human individuals. General study points: Naive CD4 clonotypes overlapped across a handful of donors at roughly 5.1%. Inspection by rarefaction showed sorted-subset sequencing to be incomplete despite large depth.

The junction had 9 bases not matched to a gene; V was cut back by 8 bases and J by 8 bases. Germline CDR1 and CDR2: SNHLY and FYNNEI. The CDR3 contains 13 residues. The sequence derives from a man in his late teens or twenties in good health. Some clones in this sample may be carry-over from other donors' samples. The chain employs TRBV2 and TRBJ2-1; 7 bases match TRBD2. Sample: memory CD4+ T cells from PBMCs. Indicated subset: CD45RA-negative fraction. Written as DNA, the CDR3 is TGTGCCAGCGCCTACCGGGAGGAGGATGAGCAGTTCTTC. Translating gives CASAYREEDEQFF.